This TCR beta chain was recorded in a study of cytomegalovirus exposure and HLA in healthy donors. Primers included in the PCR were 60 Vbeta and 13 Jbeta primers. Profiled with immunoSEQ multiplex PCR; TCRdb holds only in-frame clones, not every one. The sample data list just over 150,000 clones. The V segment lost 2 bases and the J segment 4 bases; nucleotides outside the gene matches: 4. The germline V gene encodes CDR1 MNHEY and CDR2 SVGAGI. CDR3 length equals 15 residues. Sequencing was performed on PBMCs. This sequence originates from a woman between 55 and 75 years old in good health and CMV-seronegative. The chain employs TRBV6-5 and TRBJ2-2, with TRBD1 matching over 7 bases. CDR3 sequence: CASSYATGITGELFF. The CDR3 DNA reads TGTGCCAGCAGTTACGCGACAGGGATCACCGGGGAGCTGTTTTTT.